This TCR beta chain was documented in a study of blood T cell repertoires in COVID-19. The CDR3 extends over 14 amino acids. Germline V gives CDR1 SGHVS, CDR2 FNYEAQ. V lost 5 bases to trimming and J lost 2 bases, with 12 bases between them. Patients of the Seattle cohort, enrolled during active infection, were followed longitudinally. TCRdb's table, derived via immunoSEQ multiplex PCR, lists solely in-frame clones and lacks some. The data show about 170,000 clones, with approximately 79% seen just once and about 7.7% held by the top ten. The sequenced material came from peripheral blood. This chain uses TRBV7-6 with TRBJ2-5, with D possibly TRBD1 on 6 matching bases. This TCR came from a woman between 40 and 50 years old with COVID-19, enrolled during active disease. In nucleotides, the CDR3 is TGTGCCAGCAGCCCGGACAGCACTCAAGAGACCCAGTACTTC. Its translation is CASSPDSTQETQYF.